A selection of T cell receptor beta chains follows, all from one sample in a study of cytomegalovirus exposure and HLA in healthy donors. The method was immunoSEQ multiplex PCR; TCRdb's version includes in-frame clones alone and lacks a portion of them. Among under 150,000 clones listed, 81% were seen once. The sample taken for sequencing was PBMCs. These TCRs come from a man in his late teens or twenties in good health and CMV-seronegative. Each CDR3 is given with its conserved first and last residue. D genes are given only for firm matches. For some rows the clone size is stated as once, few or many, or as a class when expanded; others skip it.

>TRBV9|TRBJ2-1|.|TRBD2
TGTGCCAGCAGCGTAGAGCCGCTGGGGCGGGGGTCCTACAATGAGCAGTTCTTC
CASSVEPLGRGSYNEQFF
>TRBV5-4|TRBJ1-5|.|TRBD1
TGTGCCAGGACGCTACCTCATAGAGGGGGCGGCAATCAGCCCCAGCATTTT
CARTLPHRGGGNQPQHF
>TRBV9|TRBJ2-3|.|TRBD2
TGTGCCAGCAGCGTAGGATCTAGCGGGGGGGCGGATACGCAGTATTTT
CASSVGSSGGADTQYF
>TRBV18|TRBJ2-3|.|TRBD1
TGTGCCAGCCGGCAGGGGGCACTTACGGATACGCAGTATTTT
CASRQGALTDTQYF
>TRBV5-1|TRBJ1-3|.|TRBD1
TGCGCCAGCAGCACCAGGGGGGTAAGAGGAAACACCATATATTTT
CASSTRGVRGNTIYF
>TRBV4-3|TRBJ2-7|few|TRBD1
TGCGCCAGCAGCCAAGACAGGGGGCTTATCTCCTACGAGCAGTACTTC
CASSQDRGLISYEQYF
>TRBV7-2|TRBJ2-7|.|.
TGTGCCAGCAGCCCCCAGGGGTTAATATACGAGCAGTACTTC
CASSPQGLIYEQYF
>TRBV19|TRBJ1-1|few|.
TGTGCCAGTAGTACTCCGATGGGCGTGAACACTGAAGCTTTCTTT
CASSTPMGVNTEAFF
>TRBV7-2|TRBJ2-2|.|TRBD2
TGTGCCAGCAGCGCTCGGCGACTAGCCGTTACCGGGGAGCTGTTTTTT
CASSARRLAVTGELFF
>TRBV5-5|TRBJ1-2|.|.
TGTGCCAGCAGCTTGTATTCGGGGGATGGCTACACCTTC
CASSLYSGDGYTF
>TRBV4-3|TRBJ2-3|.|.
TGCGCCAGCAGCCAAGTGATCGGGACAGATACGCAGTATTTT
CASSQVIGTDTQYF
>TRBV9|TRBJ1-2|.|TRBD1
TGTGCCAGCAGCGCTCTTACAGGGGGTTCTCGTTATGGCTACACCTTC
CASSALTGGSRYGYTF
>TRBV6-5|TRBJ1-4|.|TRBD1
TGTGCCAGCAGTTACGGGCTCCGAGGGGGCGACGAAAAACTGTTTTTT
CASSYGLRGGDEKLFF
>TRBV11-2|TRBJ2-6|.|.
TGTGCCAGCAGCTTAGTCGGGGGTCTATACTCTGGGGCCAACGTCCTGACTTTC
CASSLVGGLYSGANVLTF
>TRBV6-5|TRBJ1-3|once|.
TGTGCCAGCATGTTTTCACACGGAAACACCATATATTTT
CASMFSHGNTIYF
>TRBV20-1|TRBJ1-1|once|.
TGCAGTGCTATCAGGAACACTGAAGCTTTCTTT
CSAIRNTEAFF
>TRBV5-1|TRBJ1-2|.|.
TGCGCCAGCAGCTTGGCCCCAGGTCCTTATGGCTACACCTTC
CASSLAPGPYGYTF
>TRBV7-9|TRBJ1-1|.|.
TGTGCCAGCAGTCCATTCGGTAGGGGGTTCACTGAAGCTTTCTTT
CASSPFGRGFTEAFF
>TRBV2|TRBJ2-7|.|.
TGTGCCAGTCTGAAACAGGGTAGGTCCTACGAGCAGTACTTC
CASLKQGRSYEQYF
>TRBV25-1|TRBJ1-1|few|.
TGTGCCAGCAGTGGGCCAGGGTATCCTGAAGCTTTCTTT
CASSGPGYPEAFF
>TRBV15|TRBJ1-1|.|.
TGTGCCACCAGCAGAGAGACAAACTTGTTAATGAACACTGAAGCTTTCTTT
CATSRETNLLMNTEAFF
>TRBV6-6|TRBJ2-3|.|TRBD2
TGTGCCAGCAGTTACGGCCACCAGCGGGGGACAGATACGCAGTATTTT
CASSYGHQRGTDTQYF
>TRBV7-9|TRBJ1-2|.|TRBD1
TGTGCCAGCAGGCCTACACAGGGGGCCCGTAACTATGGCTACACCTTC
CASRPTQGARNYGYTF
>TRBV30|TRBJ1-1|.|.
TGTGCCTGGAGTGTACGCGGGGGAATTACTTTCTTT
CAWSVRGGITFF
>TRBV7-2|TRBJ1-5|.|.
TGTGCCAGCAGCTCTGAAACAGGGTTGGGTCAGCCCCAGCATTTT
CASSSETGLGQPQHF
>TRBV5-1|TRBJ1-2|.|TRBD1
TGCGCCAGCAGCTCAGGACAGGACTACACCTTC
CASSSGQDYTF
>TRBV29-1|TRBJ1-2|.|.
TGCAGCGTTGTGTCACAGGGACTACTTAACTATGGCTACACCTTC
CSVVSQGLLNYGYTF
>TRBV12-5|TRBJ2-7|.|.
TGTGCTAGTGGTCCCTTAGCGGCGTTGAGTGAGCAGTACTTC
CASGPLAALSEQYF
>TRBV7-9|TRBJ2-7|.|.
TGTGCCAGCAGCTTAAGATCCAGGGTGGGATTATCCTACGAGCAGTACTTC
CASSLRSRVGLSYEQYF
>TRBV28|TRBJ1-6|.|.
TGTGCCAGCAGCACCGGGGGAGTTAATTCACCCCTCCACTTT
CASSTGGVNSPLHF
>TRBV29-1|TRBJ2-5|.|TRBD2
TGCAGCGTTAGTCGAACTAGCGGGGCTCAAGAGACCCAGTACTTC
CSVSRTSGAQETQYF
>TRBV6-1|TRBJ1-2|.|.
TGTGCCAGCAGTGTTGCGGGGGCGAGGGGGGAATTCTCGGACACCTTC
CASSVAGARGEFSDTF
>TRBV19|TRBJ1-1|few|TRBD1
TGTGCCAGTAGTACACAGGGGGCGTGGACTGAAGCTTTCTTT
CASSTQGAWTEAFF
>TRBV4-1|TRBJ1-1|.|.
TGCGCCAGCAGCCAAGTGACATTACTGGGAGGGACCACTGAAGCTTTCTTT
CASSQVTLLGGTTEAFF
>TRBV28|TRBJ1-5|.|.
TGTGCCAGCAGTTGGGGACACGACAATCAGCCCCAGCATTTT
CASSWGHDNQPQHF
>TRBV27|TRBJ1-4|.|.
TGTGCCAGCAGGCATACCGCTAGTGCAACTAATGAAAAACTGTTTTTT
CASRHTASATNEKLFF
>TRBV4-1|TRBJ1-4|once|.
TGCGCCAGCAGCCAAGTTAGGGGCGCGGCCGACACTTTT
CASSQVRGAADTF
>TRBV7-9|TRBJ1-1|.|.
TGTGCCAGCAGCTTCGCCGGGAACACTGAAGCTTTCTTT
CASSFAGNTEAFF
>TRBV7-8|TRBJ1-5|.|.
TGTGCCAGCAGCTTAGAAAGGGGGTATAGCAATCAGCCCCAGCATTTT
CASSLERGYSNQPQHF